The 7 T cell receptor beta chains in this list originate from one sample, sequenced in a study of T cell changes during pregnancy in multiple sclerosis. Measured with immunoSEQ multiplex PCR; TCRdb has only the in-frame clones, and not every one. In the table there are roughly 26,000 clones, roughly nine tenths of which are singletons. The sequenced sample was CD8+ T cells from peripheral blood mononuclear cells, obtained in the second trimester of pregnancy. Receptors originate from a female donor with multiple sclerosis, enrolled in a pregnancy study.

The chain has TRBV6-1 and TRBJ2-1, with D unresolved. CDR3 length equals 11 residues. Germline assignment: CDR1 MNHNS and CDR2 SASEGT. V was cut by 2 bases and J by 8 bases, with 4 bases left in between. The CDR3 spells CASSERDEQFF. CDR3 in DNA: TGTGCCAGCAGTGAACGAGATGAGCAGTTCTTC.

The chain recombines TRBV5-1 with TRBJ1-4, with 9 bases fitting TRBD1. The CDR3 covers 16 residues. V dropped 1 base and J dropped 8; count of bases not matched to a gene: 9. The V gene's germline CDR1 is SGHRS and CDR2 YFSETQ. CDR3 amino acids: CASSLRIQGADEKLFF. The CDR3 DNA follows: TGCGCCAGCAGCTTGCGGATACAGGGGGCAGACGAAAAACTGTTTTTT.

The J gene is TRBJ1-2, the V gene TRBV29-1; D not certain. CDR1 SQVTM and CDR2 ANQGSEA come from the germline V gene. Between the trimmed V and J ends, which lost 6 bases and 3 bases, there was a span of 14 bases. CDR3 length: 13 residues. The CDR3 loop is CSVEGRSHYGYTF. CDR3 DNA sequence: TGCAGCGTAGAGGGCCGGAGTCACTATGGCTACACCTTC.

Here the CDR3 reads CASSIGLAGPQETQYF. The CDR3 DNA reads TGTGCCAGCAGCATCGGACTAGCGGGGCCTCAAGAGACCCAGTACTTC. The chain uses TRBV7-2 and TRBJ2-5; 12 bases fit TRBD2. There are 16 residues in the CDR3. Trimming at V came to 5 bases and at J to 2 bases, leaving 6 bases not matched to a gene. Germline CDR1 reads SGHTA; CDR2 reads FQGNSA.

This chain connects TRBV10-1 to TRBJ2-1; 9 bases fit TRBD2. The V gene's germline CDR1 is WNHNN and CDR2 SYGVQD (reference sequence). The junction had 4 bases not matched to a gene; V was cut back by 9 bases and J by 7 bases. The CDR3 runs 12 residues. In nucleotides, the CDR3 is TGCGCCAGTGGGGCGGGAGGGAATGAGCAGTTCTTC. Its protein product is CASGAGGNEQFF.

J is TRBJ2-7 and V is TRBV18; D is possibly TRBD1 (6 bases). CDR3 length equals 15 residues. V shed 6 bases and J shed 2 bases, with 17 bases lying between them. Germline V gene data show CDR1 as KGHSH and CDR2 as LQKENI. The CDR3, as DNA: TGTGCCAGCTCTCCCGACAGGCGCCATACCTACGAGCAGTACTTC. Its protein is CASSPDRRHTYEQYF. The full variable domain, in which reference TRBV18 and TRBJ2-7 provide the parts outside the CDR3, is NAGVMQNPRHLVRRRGQEARLRCSPMKGHSHVYWYRQLPEEGLKFMVYLQKENIIDESGMPKERFSAEFPKEGPSILRIQQVVRGDSAAYFCASSPDRRHTYEQYFGPGTRLTVT.

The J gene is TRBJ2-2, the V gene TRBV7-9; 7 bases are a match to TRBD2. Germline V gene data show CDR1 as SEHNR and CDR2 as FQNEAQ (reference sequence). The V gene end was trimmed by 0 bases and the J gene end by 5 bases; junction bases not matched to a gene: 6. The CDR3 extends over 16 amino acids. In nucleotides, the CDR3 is TGTGCCAGCAGCTTAGCGGGAGGGCCGGAGACCGGGGAGCTGTTTTTT. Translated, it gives CASSLAGGPETGELFF.